This T cell receptor beta chain was retrieved from a study of neoadjuvant anti-PD-1 for oral cavity cancer. Study in general: Patients without progression got a fourth dose around day 43.

Germline lookup yields CDR1 MDHEN and CDR2 SYDVKM. The CDR3 has 16 residues. The V end was cut by 2 bases, the J end by 4 bases, with 17 bases between. For this clone: No antigen is known for it.

General observations from the study: With a few patients per group, TCR findings need larger cohorts.

Method: immunoSEQ multiplex PCR; TCRdb's copy keeps in-frame clones and lacks some. The data show roughly 15,000 clones, under 40% seen once. Time point defined: after neoadjuvant nivolumab, at surgical resection. The specimen comprised tumor tissue, sampled after nivolumab (anti-PD-1) treatment. This sequence joins TRBV28 and TRBJ1-2; a weak D match, TRBD1 (5 bases). The origin of this receptor is a person aged 35 to 85 with oral cavity squamous cell carcinoma. This CDR3 is CASSLPAVGQGYGYTF. CDR3 in DNA: TGTGCCAGCAGTTTACCCGCCGTTGGCCAGGGCTATGGCTACACCTTC.